One T cell receptor beta chain is described in this entry. The sample holds many counts of this clone. Its antigen is unknown. No much larger clone is present one base from it, and per-base qualities are unavailable. This sample stems from a study of shared clonotypes between healthy human individuals (dated by TCRdb to 2018 to 2020). In the study overall: The cohort included a few men and two women between 18 and 49 years of age. Each donor's leukapheresis produced roughly between roughly 0.85 and 10 billion PBMCs. To increase sequencing depth and limit assay-specific biases, different laboratories used diverse techniques to prepare libraries and sequence TCR repertoires. To estimate repertoire size and how much clonotype sharing occurs between individuals, the study deeply sequenced the blood TCR repertoires of five or six healthy adults. For each donor, CD4 naive and CD4 memory were each run on three plates, CD8 naive on two plates, and CD8 memory on one plate. What the research found in general, with its limitations: Even with the large sequencing depth, rarefaction of the sorted-subset datasets indicated that sequencing was incomplete. Larger estimated clonotype richness was generally found for naive subsets than for memory subsets. Only blood was sampled, and tissue TCR repertoires likely differ from those in blood. When a handful of donors were compared, the shared fraction of clonotypes was about 5% for naive CD4, around 4% for naive CD8, 2.3% for memory CD4, and 0.4% for memory CD8. The small number of donors limited the genetic and exposure-history diversity represented. Higher generation probabilities were observed for clonotypes shared by all four sorted-subset donors than for non-shared clonotypes. Based on pairwise subsampling, the degree of clonotype sharing among donors was expected to be affected by sequencing depth.

The germline V gene specifies SGHTS as CDR1 and YDEGEE as CDR2. Including cysteine and phenylalanine, the CDR3 has 14 amino acids. Here the CDR3 DNA is all that survives: 42 bases in frame from base 1. The germline ends are 12 bases apart after V is trimmed by 0 bases and J by 8 bases. Using the deep immunoSEQ assay, multiplex PCR amplified TCR CDR3 regions from genomic DNA. Extracted genomic DNA from each cell subset was spread evenly across all wells of several immunoSEQ 96-well plates, with each plate serving as a replicate. For sorted subsets, around 200 ng genomic DNA, equal to some 28,000 T cell genomes, was loaded into each replicate PCR. The purified libraries were quantified using a Qubit 3.0 fluorometer, sized with a Bioanalyzer 2100, and then quantified again using the KAPA Library Quantification kit. Every immunoSEQ 96-well plate was sequenced on a dedicated single-read 150-cycle Illumina NextSeq 550 flow cell. Turning to the authors' computational methods: Because the immunoSEQ output held only junctional sequences and lacked quality scores, the filtering could not match the filtering applied to full-length reads. Sequences were annotated with PyIR, a Python wrapper for IgBLAST v1.9, and V/J genes and CDR3 were assigned using IMGT germline references. Reads were filtered out if the reads had weak V/J assignments (E-value above 1e-6), no CDR3, stop codons, out-of-frame junctions, or ambiguous translated residues. V3J clonotypes were defined as sequences sharing the same inferred V gene, J gene, and CDR3 amino acid sequence. Percentage overlap between repertoires was calculated by dividing the number of shared unique clonotypes by the size of the smaller repertoire. Repertoire richness was assessed with RTK rarefaction, the Chao1 estimator, and Recon v2.1 estimates of unobserved clonotypes. OLGA was used to compute generation probabilities for all TCRbeta clonotypes that the gDNA method yielded from a few donors. The clones in this table, taken by TCRdb from immuneACCESS, are in-frame only. Not every clone is retained; where verified, under half of the shortfall comes from an unresolved V gene, and the cause of the rest is unknown. That table supplies the V and J calls and clone size; D and trimming were determined from the DNA. This sample comprises approximately 1,000,000 clones, about 84% of them detected only once. The ten most abundant clones make up approximately 0.5% of the sample.

The donors were healthy, HIV-negative adults who had no recently reported acute infections or vaccinations. All donors were Caucasian adults living in Nashville, Tennessee, USA. Magnetic negative selection was used to enrich CD4+ T cells, after which naive cells were positively selected on CD45RA and the negative fraction became the memory subset. Blood was obtained by leukapheresis, after which PBMCs were separated by Ficoll-Histopaque density gradient centrifugation and cryopreserved in liquid nitrogen vapor phase. Analytical flow cytometry was used to check the purity and quantity of each magnetically sorted T cell population. Genomic DNA was isolated from every sorted fraction and measured by UV absorbance on a Nanodrop 2000c.

This receptor was identified in a man between 18 and 29 years old in good health. Some clones in this sample may be carry-over from other donors' samples. The chain employs TRBV5-8 and TRBJ2-1; a tentative D match to TRBD2 spans 5 bases. Sample: memory CD4+ T cells from PBMCs. Interpreted using the paper, the cell subset or site label stands for: CD45RA-negative fraction. The nucleotides read TGTGCCAGCAGCTTGGGGCTAGCAGTCGATGAGCAGTTCTTC. Its protein is CASSLGLAVDEQFF.